This TCR beta chain was found in a study of regulatory T cells in long-lasting Graves disease. This clonotype was observed many times. The time point denotes: persistent/refractory GD, antithyroid drugs over 5 years with positive TRAb. Extracted RNA from PBMCs served as the source of the TCR library. American Thyroid Association guidelines defined Graves' disease diagnosis. To make TCR beta libraries, researchers used iRepertoire HTBI primers and Arm-PCR of CDR3 regions. TCRdb passed the multiplex PCR reads through MiXCR, listing each CDR3 protein once. The sample includes roughly 470,000 distinct CDR3 sequences, more than 20% of them seen just once. Germline CDR1 SNHLY, CDR2 FYNNEI. This CDR3 is 13 amino acids long. J gave up 7 bases and V 6 bases, and 8 bases lay outside the gene matches.

Specimen: peripheral blood mononuclear cells (PBMCs), collected when the disease was refractory, from a patient treated with antithyroid drugs. This clonotype was sampled from a female donor with Graves disease. The rearrangement joins TRBV2 to TRBJ1-1, with 7 bases that match TRBD1. CDR3 region: CASRRDRSYEAFF. For the CDR3, the DNA is TGTGCCAGCAGGCGGGACAGATCATATGAAGCTTTCTTT. The whole variable domain, filled in from reference TRBV2 and TRBJ1-1, reads EPEVTQTPSHQVTQMGQEVILRCVPISNHLYFYWYRQILGQKVEFLVSFYNNEISEKSEIFDDQFSVERPDGSNFTLKIRSTKLEDSAMYFCASRRDRSYEAFFGQGTRLTVV.